Listed here is a single T cell receptor beta chain. Antigen unknown. Both 60 Vbeta primers and 13 Jbeta primers went into the PCR. TCRdb's table, derived via immunoSEQ multiplex PCR, lists solely in-frame clones and lacks some. The sample contains roughly 200,000 clones, nearly 80% of which appear only once. The CDR3 spans 14 residues. Germline V CDR1 and CDR2: SGHTS, YDEGEE. The V end was cut by 4 bases, the J end by 8 bases, with 13 bases between. This sample was included in a study of cytomegalovirus exposure and HLA in healthy donors. Study conclusions and caveats: Later genetic work tied a missense DCLRE1C variant to beta-chain V and J trimming.

V and J are TRBV5-8 and TRBJ1-6; no clear D gene. This receptor was identified in a female donor in good health and CMV-seronegative. Sequencing was carried out using PBMCs. CDR3 DNA sequence: TGTGCCAGCAGCCACCGTCGGGTAGATTCACCCCTCCACTTT. It specifies CASSHRRVDSPLHF.